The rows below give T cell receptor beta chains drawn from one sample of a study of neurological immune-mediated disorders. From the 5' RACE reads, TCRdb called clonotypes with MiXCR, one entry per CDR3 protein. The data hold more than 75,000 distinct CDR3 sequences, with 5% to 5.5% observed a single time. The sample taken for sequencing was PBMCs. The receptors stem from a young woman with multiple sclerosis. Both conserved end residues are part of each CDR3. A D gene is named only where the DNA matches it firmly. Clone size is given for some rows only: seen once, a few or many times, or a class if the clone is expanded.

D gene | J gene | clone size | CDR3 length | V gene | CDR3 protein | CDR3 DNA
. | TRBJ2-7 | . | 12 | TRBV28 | CASSLDNYEQYF | TGTGCCAGCAGTTTGGATAACTACGAGCAGTACTTC
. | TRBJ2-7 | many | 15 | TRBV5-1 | CASSALLAGTYEQYF | TGCGCCAGCAGCGCCCTTTTGGCAGGAACCTACGAGCAGTACTTC
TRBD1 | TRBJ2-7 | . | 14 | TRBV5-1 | CASRRDRGLEEQYF | TGCGCCAGCAGGAGGGACAGGGGGCTCGAAGAGCAGTACTTC
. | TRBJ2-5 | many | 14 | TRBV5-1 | CASSHQGRQETQYF | TGCGCCAGCAGCCATCAGGGCCGCCAAGAGACCCAGTACTTC
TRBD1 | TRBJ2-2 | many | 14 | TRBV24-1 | CATSGAGGTGELFF | TGTGCCACCAGTGGGGCAGGGGGCACCGGGGAGCTGTTTTTT
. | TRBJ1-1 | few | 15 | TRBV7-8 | CASSTPGGDYTEAFF | TGTGCCAGCAGCACCCCCGGGGGAGACTACACTGAAGCTTTCTTT
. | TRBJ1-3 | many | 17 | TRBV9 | CASSVGQGSRTGNTIYF | TGTGCCAGCAGCGTAGGTCAGGGTTCAAGGACTGGAAACACCATATATTTT
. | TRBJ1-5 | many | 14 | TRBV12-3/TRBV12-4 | CASSFGGEGQPQHF | TGTGCCAGCAGTTTTGGGGGGGAAGGCCAGCCCCAGCATTTT
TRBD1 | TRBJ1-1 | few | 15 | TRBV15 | CATSRRQGGNTEAFF | TGTGCCACCAGCAGGCGACAGGGGGGGAACACTGAAGCTTTCTTT
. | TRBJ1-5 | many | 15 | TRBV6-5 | CASKTRDGGSQPQHF | TGTGCCAGTAAGACCCGTGATGGTGGTAGTCAGCCCCAGCATTTT
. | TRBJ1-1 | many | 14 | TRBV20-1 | CSARDGKGNTEAFF | TGCAGTGCTAGAGATGGGAAGGGGAACACTGAAGCTTTCTTT
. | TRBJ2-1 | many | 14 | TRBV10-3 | CAISPNVGWDEQFF | TGTGCCATCAGCCCAAATGTAGGATGGGATGAGCAGTTCTTC
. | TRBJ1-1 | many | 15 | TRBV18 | CASSPHRDGNTEAFF | TGTGCCAGCTCACCACACAGGGATGGGAACACTGAAGCTTTCTTT
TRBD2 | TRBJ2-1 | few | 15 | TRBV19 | CASTTSGDSYNEQFF | TGTGCCAGTACAACTAGCGGAGACTCCTACAATGAGCAGTTCTTC
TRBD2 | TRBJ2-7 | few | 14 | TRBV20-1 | CSARGLAGDNEQYF | TGCAGTGCTAGGGGACTAGCGGGAGATAACGAGCAGTACTTC
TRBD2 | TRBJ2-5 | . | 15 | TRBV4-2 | CASSQGTSGRETQYF | TGTGCCAGCAGCCAGGGGACTAGCGGCCGAGAGACCCAGTACTTC
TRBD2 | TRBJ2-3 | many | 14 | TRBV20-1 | CSARSREERDTQYF | TGCAGTGCTAGATCGCGGGAGGAAAGAGATACGCAGTATTTT
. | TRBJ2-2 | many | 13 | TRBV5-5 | CASSLVVTGELFF | TGTGCCAGCAGCCTGGTGGTGACCGGGGAGCTGTTTTTT
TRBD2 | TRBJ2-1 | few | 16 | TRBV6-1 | CASTPTSGGVYNEQFF | TGTGCCAGCACCCCGACTAGCGGGGGGGTTTACAATGAGCAGTTCTTC
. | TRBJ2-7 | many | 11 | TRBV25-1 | CASSELWEQYF | TGTGCCAGCAGTGAATTGTGGGAGCAGTACTTC
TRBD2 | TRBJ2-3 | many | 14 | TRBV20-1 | CSAEPGLAVDTQYF | TGCAGTGCTGAGCCGGGACTAGCGGTTGATACGCAGTATTTT
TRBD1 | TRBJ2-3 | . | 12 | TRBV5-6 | CASSGGDRAQYF | TGTGCCAGCAGCGGGGGGGACAGGGCGCAGTATTTT
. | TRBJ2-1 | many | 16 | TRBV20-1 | CSARDPGRTSYNEQFF | TGCAGTGCTAGAGATCCGGGGAGGACCTCCTACAATGAGCAGTTCTTC
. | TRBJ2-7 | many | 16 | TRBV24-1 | CATSDLRDFLSYEQYF | TGTGCCACCAGTGATTTGCGGGACTTCCTCTCCTACGAGCAGTACTTC
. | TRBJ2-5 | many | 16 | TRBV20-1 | CSARDQEGLRQETQYF | TGCAGTGCTAGAGATCAGGAGGGACTGAGGCAAGAGACCCAGTACTTC
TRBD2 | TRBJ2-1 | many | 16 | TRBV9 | CASSLAASGGYNEQFF | TGTGCCAGCAGCCTAGCGGCTAGCGGGGGGTACAATGAGCAGTTCTTC
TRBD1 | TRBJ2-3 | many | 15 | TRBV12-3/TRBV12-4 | CASSLQGLSTDTQYF | TGTGCCAGCAGTCTACAGGGGCTTAGCACAGATACGCAGTATTTT
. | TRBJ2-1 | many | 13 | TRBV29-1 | CSLQSGPQGEQFF | TGCAGCCTCCAAAGCGGACCCCAAGGGGAGCAGTTCTTC
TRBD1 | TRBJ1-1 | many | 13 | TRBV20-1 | CRARQGRNTEAFF | TGCAGAGCTAGACAGGGAAGAAACACTGAAGCTTTCTTT
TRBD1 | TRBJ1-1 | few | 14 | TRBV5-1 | CASSLGQGVTEAFF | TGCGCCAGCAGCTTAGGGCAGGGGGTTACTGAAGCTTTCTTT
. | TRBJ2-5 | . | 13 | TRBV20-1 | CSAAGLYQETQYF | TGCAGTGCTGCGGGCCTGTACCAAGAGACCCAGTACTTC